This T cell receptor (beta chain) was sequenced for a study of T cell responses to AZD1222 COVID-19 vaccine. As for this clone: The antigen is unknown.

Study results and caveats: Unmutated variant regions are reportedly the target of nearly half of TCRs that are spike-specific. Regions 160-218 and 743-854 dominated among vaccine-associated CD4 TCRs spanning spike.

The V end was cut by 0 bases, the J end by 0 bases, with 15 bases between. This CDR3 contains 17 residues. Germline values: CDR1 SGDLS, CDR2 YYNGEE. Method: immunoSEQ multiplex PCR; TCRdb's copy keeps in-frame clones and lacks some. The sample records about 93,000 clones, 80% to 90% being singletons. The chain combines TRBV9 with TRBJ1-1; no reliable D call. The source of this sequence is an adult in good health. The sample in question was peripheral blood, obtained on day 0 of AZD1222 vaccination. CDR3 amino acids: CASSVDPGLTMNTEAFF. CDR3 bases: TGTGCCAGCAGCGTAGACCCGGGGTTGACGATGAACACTGAAGCTTTCTTT.